The 10 T cell receptor beta chains below come from one sample, sequenced in a study of T cell changes during pregnancy in multiple sclerosis. Clones were read by immunoSEQ multiplex PCR, and TCRdb kept only the in-frame ones, dropping some. The sample holds about 40,000 clones, 88% seen once. Source: CD4+ T cells from peripheral blood mononuclear cells, taken before pregnancy. The origin of the receptors is a female donor with multiple sclerosis, enrolled in a pregnancy study.

This chain connects TRBV6-1 to TRBJ2-5; TRBD1 aligns across 12 bases. This CDR3 contains 15 residues. Germline V lookup: CDR1 MNHNS, CDR2 SASEGT. Germline trimming cut 6 bases from V and 4 bases from J; bases unmatched to any gene: 6. CDR3 amino acids: CASSGDRGRGETQYF. CDR3 nucleotide sequence: TGTGCCAGCAGCGGGGACAGGGGGCGAGGAGAGACCCAGTACTTC.

The V gene is TRBV25-1, the J gene TRBJ2-5; 7 nucleotides agree with TRBD1. CDR1 and CDR2 from the germline V gene are MGHDK and SYGVNS. The CDR3 spans 15 residues. V shed 3 bases and J 4 bases; nucleotides not matched to a gene: 8. DNA for the CDR3: TGTGCCAGCAGTGATCAGGGACAGAGGGGAGAGACCCAGTACTTC. Protein sequence: CASSDQGQRGETQYF.

The V call is TRBV18, the J call TRBJ2-5, with 7 nucleotides matching TRBD2. The germline CDR1 and CDR2 sequences are KGHSH and LQKENI. Losses at the gene ends were 0 bases for V and 2 bases for J; bases not matched to a gene: 3. The length of the CDR3 is 15 residues. The CDR3 loop is CASSPPSGKQETQYF. CDR3 in DNA: TGTGCCAGCTCACCACCCAGCGGGAAACAAGAGACCCAGTACTTC.

The J gene is TRBJ1-2, the V gene TRBV5-4, with 9 bases matching TRBD1. The CDR3 runs to 15 residues. V lost 3 bases to trimming and J lost 1 base; unmatched junction nucleotides: 4. In germline, CDR1 is SGHNT, CDR2 YYREEE (reference sequence). The CDR3 DNA is TGTGCCAGCAGCTCGCGGACAGGGGATAACTATGGCTACACCTTC. It codes for CASSSRTGDNYGYTF. The whole variable domain, filled in from reference TRBV5-4 and TRBJ1-2, reads ETGVTQSPTHLIKTRGQQVTLRCSSQSGHNTVSWYQQALGQGPQFIFQYYREEENGRGNFPPRFSGLQFPNYSSELNVNALELDDSALYLCASSSRTGDNYGYTFGSGTRLTVV.

The rearrangement joins TRBV25-1 to TRBJ2-7; TRBD2 agrees at 9 bases. V shed 8 bases, J shed 4 bases, and the junction held 9 bases outside the gene matches. The CDR3 runs to 14 residues. CDR1 and CDR2 from the germline V gene are MGHDK and SYGVNS. The CDR3 sequence: CASQEASGTYEQYF. In DNA form, the CDR3 reads TGTGCCAGCCAAGAGGCTAGCGGGACGTACGAGCAGTACTTC.

V and J are TRBV5-6 and TRBJ2-1; TRBD2 agrees at 7 bases. The J segment lost 7 bases and the V segment lost 6 bases, leaving 10 bases of the junction unmatched. This CDR3 region has 14 residues. The germline V gene encodes CDR1 SGHDT and CDR2 YYEEEE. The CDR3 nucleotides are TGTGCCAGCAACTGGGGACTAAATAGAAATGAGCAGTTCTTC. It encodes CASNWGLNRNEQFF.

This clone was picked up one time. The chain joins TRBV5-1 to TRBJ2-7, with 9 bases that match TRBD2. There are 16 residues in the CDR3. Per germline, CDR1 SGHRS and CDR2 YFSETQ. The V segment lost 0 bases and the J segment 0 bases; nucleotides outside the gene matches: 4. CDR3 sequence: CASSLVPSGNSYEQYF. As DNA, the CDR3 is TGCGCCAGCAGCTTGGTCCCTAGCGGGAACTCCTACGAGCAGTACTTC.

The chain has TRBV7-6 and TRBJ2-1; 13 bases map to TRBD2. The trim removed 5 bases at V and 5 bases at J, leaving 3 bases unmatched. The CDR3 is made up of 15 amino acids. The germline CDR1 and CDR2 sequences are SGHVS and FNYEAQ. The CDR3 nucleotides read TGTGCCAGCAGCCTAGGACTAGCGGGAGACAATGAGCAGTTCTTC. It translates to CASSLGLAGDNEQFF.

The V gene is TRBV6-5, the J gene TRBJ2-1; 13 nucleotides agree with TRBD2. This CDR3 spans 16 amino acids. V lost 0 bases and J lost 8; bases outside the gene matches: 4. Per the germline V gene, CDR1 is MNHEY and CDR2 is SVGAGI. CDR3 loop: CASSYSGLAGVDEQFF. CDR3 in DNA: TGTGCCAGCAGTTACTCCGGACTAGCGGGAGTGGATGAGCAGTTCTTC.

The CDR3 DNA reads as TGCGCCAGCAGCTCAACCGGCGGTAGCTCCTACAATGAGCAGTTCTTC. Its protein is CASSSTGGSSYNEQFF. The chain joins TRBV5-1 to TRBJ2-1; no definite D call. CDR3 length: 16 residues. V was shortened by 3 bases and J by 0 bases, with 13 bases between the two germline ends. Germline V gene data show CDR1 as SGHRS and CDR2 as YFSETQ.